This T cell receptor (beta chain) was profiled in a study of T cell responses to AZD1222 COVID-19 vaccine. Sequencing used immunoSEQ multiplex PCR; TCRdb keeps in-frame clones, though not all of them. The top ten hold 1% to 1.4% of the sample, which has 130,000 or so clones, approximately 91% seen once. The CDR3 has 10 residues. Germline CDR1 is MDHEN and CDR2 is SYDVKM. V was cut by 3 bases and J by 7 bases, with 1 base left in between. The sequence came from an adult who received the AZD1222 COVID-19 vaccine. The sequences come from peripheral blood, collected 28 days after the second AZD1222 dose. The V and J genes are TRBV28 and TRBJ2-1; D is ambiguous. CDR3 DNA sequence: TGTGCCAGCAGTTTGAATGAGCAGTTCTTC. Amino acids: CASSLNEQFF.